This TCR beta chain was sequenced during a study of blood T cells in healthy people across ages (dated by TCRdb to about 2015). With regard to the full study: In model experiments, roughly one uniquely barcoded TCR beta cDNA molecule per two T cells was captured by template switching. Age-related changes in TCR beta repertoire diversity were measured in the study by deep sequencing normalized with unique cDNA molecular identifiers. The study analyzed two additional independent replicas of 1 million unique cDNA reads from the same blood draw for two donors, one aged 18 to 29 and one aged 80 or older. The donors were split into four age groups: young (average about 16 years), middle-aged (39), aged (over 55) and long-lived (roughly 77).

The roughly 39 donors, aged about 6 to 95 years, were systemically healthy Caucasian individuals from Russia. Each donor gave about 9.8 milliliters of peripheral blood, drawn into EDTA-treated Vacutainer tubes. PBMCs were isolated by Ficoll-Paque density-gradient centrifugation, with at least 6 million obtained per sample. Trizol reagent was used to extract total RNA from the PBMCs, yielding at least 6 micrograms per sample. The percentages of naive CD45RAhigh/CD27high T cells were determined by flow cytometry on a PBMC aliquot from every donor. Library generation was performed with 5' RACE. The sequencer listed for this sample is Illumina HiSeq 2500. A second PCR of roughly 7 to 11 cycles was performed with a sample-barcoded 5' primer and a J-beta primer mix. A unique molecular identifier was introduced onto each TCR beta cDNA molecule by a template-switch 5' adaptor carrying 12 random nucleotides. Each sample yielded at least 2.5 million CDR3-containing paired-end reads. First-strand cDNA was synthesized from all RNA with the Mint cDNA synthesis kit, primed by a TRBC-specific oligonucleotide. After uracil-DNA glycosylase treatment, a first 18-cycle PCR used universal primers M1SS and BC2_uni_R on all cDNA. On the authors' methods: For normalization, 1 million high-quality reads were randomly selected from each sample, with every read carrying a distinct molecular identifier. Reads with shared molecular identifiers were discarded instead of being binned into consensus sequences. CDR3 identification, clonotype clustering and error correction used MiTCR with a Q25 quality threshold and the strictest error-elimination algorithm. A nonparametric unseen species model with Euler transformation was used to estimate a lower bound on total TCR beta diversity. The raw public data were reprocessed by TCRdb itself: fastp quality trimming at Q25, MiXCR clonotype calling, in-frame beta chains only. Rows with one shared CDR3 protein collapse into an entry with the most common genes and DNA. The V and J calls, along with clone size, are taken from TCRdb and not from the paper's own processing. This sample lists more than 500,000 distinct CDR3 sequences; around 27% were detected once. The ten largest clonotypes hold approximately 3.3% of the sample.

Of note for this clonotype: Its antigen has not been determined. No base qualities exist here, and no much larger clone lies one base off it.

V and J lose 4 bases and 6 bases, and a span of 18 bases separates them. CDR1 and CDR2, looked up from the germline V gene, are SGDLS and YYNGEE. Including cysteine and phenylalanine, the CDR3 has 15 amino acids. Only CDR3 DNA remains: 45 bases, in frame from the first base. What the authors observed across the whole study: As age increased, observed TCR beta diversity per million T cells dropped in a roughly linear way, and a significant reduction was already evident by age 40. Because donor CMV infection status was unknown, age-related changes in expanded clonotypes were potentially confounded. Estimates of total diversity based on one million sequenced T cells were considered lower bounds and underestimates. A strong correlation was found between observed TCR beta diversity and the percentage of naive T cells measured by flow cytometry. Conclusive comparison of naive and antigen-experienced compartments was prevented by the profiling of bulk unsorted PBMCs. Compared with the aged group, the long-lived group had more naive CD4+ T cells, fewer expanded clones and increased TCR diversity, a pattern suggesting age selection.

Another study also made use of these data, one on T cells of mothers and their children. That second report states: Nine systemically healthy Caucasian individuals served as donors, namely three mothers together with their six children. cDNA synthesis used all of the extracted RNA, with around 1.5 ug of RNA in each 15 ul reaction. In the second PCR, sample barcodes and 2-4 random nucleotides were introduced via the M1S primer. Over 9 million TCR beta CDR3 reads were obtained for each mother, and 3 million to 3.5 million reads were obtained for each child. Thymic selection shapes the output of TCR recombination in a similar way in related and unrelated pairs, and inherited differences have a minor effect. Related mother-child pairs always showed normalized repertoire overlap that was slightly higher than in unrelated mother-child pairs, though the difference was never significant. Persistent microchimeric T cell clones were not detected, at a sensitivity of approximately 93 clones per million clonotypes. To look for features that set related mother-child pairs apart from unrelated individuals, the researchers ran deep NGS to compare the TCR beta repertoires of mothers and children. On average, the children were roughly 10 +/- 4 years old, while the mothers were approximately 41 +/- 4 years old. Libraries were sequenced on Illumina HiSeq 2000 with 100+100 nt paired-end reads after adapter ligation with NEBNext reagents. Mother and child libraries were prepared a month apart and sequenced in separate runs to prevent cross-contamination. For each donor, between about 450,000 and 2,300,000 distinct TCR beta clonotypes were identified. Naive TCR beta clonotypes were estimated from low-frequency clonotypes matched to each donor's FACS-determined naive share, without sorting.

The rearrangement combines TRBV9 with TRBJ2-3; possibly the D gene is TRBD1, per 5 matching bases. The receptor was isolated from a boy aged 2 to 10 in good health. The specimen sequenced was blood. The encoded CDR3 is CASSPPSRGPDTQYF. In nucleotide form, the sequence is TGTGCCAGCAGCCCACCTTCTAGGGGCCCTGATACGCAGTATTTT.